The T cell receptor beta chain under discussion was sequenced for a study of T cell changes during pregnancy in multiple sclerosis. Germline-derived CDR1 and CDR2 are SGHRS and YFSETQ. This CDR3 comprises 15 residues. V shed 4 bases, J shed 9 bases, and the junction held 12 bases outside the gene matches. TCRdb's copy holds only in-frame clones and misses some; the assay was immunoSEQ multiplex PCR. The sample comprises 37,000 or so clones, less than 95% of which are singletons, and roughly 1.7% rests with the top ten. The chain links TRBV5-1 to TRBJ2-1, with 8 positions matching TRBD1. Sequenced here: peripheral blood, sampled in the third trimester of pregnancy. This sequence was found in a female donor with multiple sclerosis, enrolled in a pregnancy study. In nucleotides, the CDR3 is TGCGCCAGCAGCGTGCTCGGCCAGGGGGCCACTGAGCAGTTCTTC. This gives the protein CASSVLGQGATEQFF.